Below, 11 T cell receptor beta chains from the same sample are listed, as sequenced in a study of blood T cell repertoires in COVID-19. TCRdb's copy holds only in-frame clones and misses some; the assay was immunoSEQ multiplex PCR. The table records around 190,000 clones, approximately 85% of them present only once. Sequenced sample: peripheral blood. These receptor sequences come from a woman aged 60-75 years with acute or convalescent COVID-19.

The V call is TRBV19, the J call TRBJ2-1, with 13 bases matching TRBD2. CDR3 length: 19 residues. The germline V gene encodes CDR1 LNHDA and CDR2 SQIVND (reference sequence). J was trimmed by 8 bases and V by 5 bases; bases with no gene match: 18. CDR3 region: CASSPLRLAGGHLYDEQFF. CDR3 DNA sequence: TGTGCCAGTAGTCCCCTAAGACTAGCGGGAGGACACCTGTACGATGAGCAGTTCTTC.

V is TRBV29-1 and J is TRBJ1-1; 7 nucleotides match TRBD1. The V and J ends lost 5 bases and 5 bases, in that order; junction bases with no gene match: 5. Germline-derived CDR1 and CDR2 are SQVTM and ANQGSEA. The CDR3 covers 12 residues. CDR3 in amino acids: CSVPSRGTEAFF. CDR3 DNA: TGCAGCGTTCCCTCCAGGGGGACTGAAGCTTTCTTT.

The chain has TRBV27 and TRBJ2-7; perhaps TRBD1 as D (6 bases). Trimming cost V 6 bases and J 0 bases, with 18 bases left between them. CDR1 is MNHEY, CDR2 SMNVEV, per germline (reference sequence). This CDR3 has 16 amino acids. The CDR3 spells CASSKDRTRSSYEQYV. In DNA form, the CDR3 reads TGTGCCAGCAGCAAAGACAGGACCCGGAGCTCCTACGAGCAGTACGTC.

This chain uses TRBV7-2 with TRBJ2-7; 11 nucleotides match TRBD1. The V and J ends lost 1 base and 2 bases, in that order; junction bases with no gene match: 10. The germline CDR1 and CDR2 sequences are SGHTA and FQGNSA. This CDR3 is built from 18 residues. This CDR3 is CASSLVGFGTGGAYEQYF. CDR3 in DNA: TGTGCCAGCAGCTTAGTGGGGTTTGGGACAGGGGGGGCCTACGAGCAGTACTTC.

Concerning this clone itself: An end of the junction does not agree with germline; a read error may underlie this. V usage is TRBV7-7 and J usage is TRBJ2-1, with 8 bases lining up with TRBD1. Germline V gene sequence: CDR1 SSHAT, CDR2 FNYEAQ (reference sequence). This CDR3 comprises 15 residues. The CDR3 reads CASSLDRGGDNEQFF. In DNA, the CDR3 is TGTGCTAGCAGTCTCGACAGGGGAGGAGACAATGAGCAGTTCTTC.

The rearrangement uses TRBV5-8 and TRBJ2-7; possible D gene TRBD2, 6 bases. Trimming shortened V by 1 base and J by 3 bases, and 20 bases separated the two germline ends. Germline V gives CDR1 SGHTS, CDR2 YDEGEE. This CDR3 region has 17 residues. CDR3 sequence: CASSLIGTVNLRYEQYV. The CDR3 DNA reads TGTGCCAGCAGCTTGATCGGGACTGTAAATCTACGCTACGAGCAGTACGTC.

V gene TRBV7-3 combines with J gene TRBJ2-1; 12 positions agree with TRBD2. The J segment lost 6 bases and the V segment lost 1 base, leaving 10 bases of the junction unmatched. There are 18 residues in the CDR3. Germline lookup yields CDR1 SGHTA and CDR2 FQGTGA. The CDR3: CASSLRGPLAGGSNEQFF. The CDR3 nucleotides are TGTGCCAGCAGCTTAAGGGGGCCACTAGCGGGAGGCTCCAATGAGCAGTTCTTC.

This chain connects TRBV3-1 (or the pseudogene TRBV3-2) to TRBJ2-2, with 7 bases identical to TRBD2. CDR3 size: 19 residues. V was pared by 4 bases and J by 4 bases, with 18 bases of the junction left unmatched. Germline V gene sequence: CDR1 LGHDT, CDR2 YNNKEL (reference sequence). CDR3 region: CASSPPGRAGLRGTGELFF. Here the CDR3 DNA reads TGTGCCAGCAGCCCTCCTGGTCGAGCGGGGCTGCGTGGCACCGGGGAGCTGTTTTTT.

This chain connects TRBV2 to TRBJ2-7, with D maybe TRBD2 (6 bases). The CDR3 runs to 14 residues. V lost 0 bases and J 9 bases, leaving 15 bases between the germline ends. Germline V gene lookup returns CDR1 SNHLY and CDR2 FYNNEI. DNA of the CDR3: TGTGCCAGCAGTGAAGCGCTTCGGAGGGGATGGCAGTACGTC. It encodes CASSEALRRGWQYV.

The rearrangement links TRBV19 to TRBJ1-4; no reliable D call. From germline, CDR1 is LNHDA and CDR2 SQIVND (reference sequence). V shed 5 bases and J shed 4 bases, with 14 bases lying between them. The CDR3 has 15 amino acids. The CDR3 loop reads CASSPLGEYNEKLFF. The CDR3 DNA reads TGTGCCAGTAGTCCTCTCGGGGAATATAATGAAAAACTGTTTTTT.

The CDR3 coding sequence is TGCAGCGTGACAAATTTGGACTCAATCTATGGCTACACCTTC. Its translation is CSVTNLDSIYGYTF. The chain uses TRBV29-1 and TRBJ1-2; D uncertain. Between the trimmed V and J ends, which lost 6 bases and 4 bases, there was a span of 18 bases. Germline loops: CDR1 SQVTM, CDR2 ANQGSEA. The length of the CDR3 is 14 residues.